Listed below are T cell receptor beta chains from one sample, sequenced in a study of human T cells and chemical hapten exposure. TCRdb used MiXCR to reprocess the RACE reads, holding one entry per CDR3 protein. This sample has more than 250,000 distinct CDR3 sequences; 7.5% to 9% occur once, and the top ten carry 1.2%. This specimen was whole blood, taken in connection with sensitization to the hapten diphenylcyclopropenone (DPC). The receptors here all came from a young man with alopecia areata. Some clones in this sample may be carry-over from other donors' samples. Both conserved end residues are part of each CDR3.

TRBV3-1	TRBJ1-5	CASSQGVSRGDQPQHF
TRBV5-1	TRBJ1-1	CASSLAVENTEAFF
TRBV5-1	TRBJ1-3	CASSLETASGNTIYF
TRBV11-2	TRBJ1-1	CASSADSNTEAFF
TRBV29-1	TRBJ2-2	CSTRGNTGELFF
TRBV28	TRBJ2-7	CASSFDDLDRGSSYEQYF
TRBV21-1	TRBJ2-2	CASSKSGGSKSGELFF
TRBV7-9	TRBJ2-7	CASSLGQGISYEQYF
TRBV3-1	TRBJ2-2	CASSGSGVGELFF
TRBV7-9	TRBJ2-5	CASSRDRGQETQYF
TRBV14	TRBJ1-1	CASSRQSNTEAFF
TRBV3-1	TRBJ1-5	CASSHGQGADQPQHF
TRBV3-1	TRBJ1-3	CASSPPTAGLRGGNTIYF
TRBV5-1	TRBJ2-2	CASSFGQGDTGELFF
TRBV4-1	TRBJ2-7	CASSRTGTGGSPEQYF
TRBV7-2	TRBJ2-5	CASSLRRAQETQYF
TRBV7-9	TRBJ2-3	CASSESSGGYADTQYF
TRBV11-2	TRBJ1-2	CASSLITAANYGYTF
TRBV6-5	TRBJ1-2	CASSYDRGHSGYTF
TRBV7-3	TRBJ2-1	CASSPQGGPYNEQFF
TRBV6-2/TRBV6-3	TRBJ2-5	CASRLRQQETQYF
TRBV7-3	TRBJ2-1	CASSSDSYSSYNEQFF
TRBV29-1	TRBJ2-7	CSATGQGSYEQYF
TRBV6-6	TRBJ1-4	CASTPAGYNEKLFF
TRBV11-2	TRBJ2-1	CASSLARDPAIEVF
TRBV29-1	TRBJ2-1	CSGAGGPAYNEQFF
TRBV12-3/TRBV12-4	TRBJ2-4	CATHLAGVEGNIQYF
TRBV7-2	TRBJ1-1	CASSFGQRTEAFF
TRBV12-3/TRBV12-4	TRBJ1-6	CASSSTGTGNSPLHF
TRBV6-6	TRBJ1-2	CASSYGEGTGNNYGYTF
TRBV29-1	TRBJ1-1	CSVGADFTEAFF
TRBV6-2/TRBV6-3	TRBJ2-2	CASSPFGTGANTGELFF
TRBV28	TRBJ2-4	CASSINRLAKNIQYF
TRBV10-3	TRBJ2-5	CATTGSQETQYF
TRBV4-1	TRBJ2-7	CASSRPGQGPEQYF
TRBV11-2	TRBJ2-5	CASSLGLETQYF
TRBV12-3/TRBV12-4	TRBJ2-1	CASSSQAQGEEQFF
TRBV12-3/TRBV12-4	TRBJ2-7	CASSFRSGGSYEQYF
TRBV29-1	TRBJ1-4	CSVWDSEKLFF
TRBV11-2	TRBJ2-1	CVSSPEPQDLKGNEQFF
TRBV20-1	TRBJ2-3	CSARVRAVSTDTQYF
TRBV29-1	TRBJ2-7	CSVEGRTGGYEQYF
TRBV6-5	TRBJ2-5	CASRSVGLAQETQYF
TRBV6-2/TRBV6-3	TRBJ2-1	CASSYRTSGAHEQFF
TRBV4-3	TRBJ2-3	CASSPGTSGLGDTQYF
TRBV3-1	TRBJ2-7	CASSQERTFYEQYF
TRBV12-3/TRBV12-4	TRBJ2-3	CASSLRGVDTDTQYF
TRBV6-2/TRBV6-3	TRBJ2-2	CASNDPGGINTGELFF
TRBV11-2	TRBJ1-1	CASSLAFDYTEAFF
TRBV2	TRBJ1-1	CASSGEGYGEAFF
TRBV7-8	TRBJ2-5	CASSLGPRDTQYF